Each of the 8 T cell receptor beta chains below was sequenced from the same sample in a study of blood T cell repertoires in COVID-19. Sequencing was performed with immunoSEQ multiplex PCR; in TCRdb, only in-frame clones are kept and a portion is missing. The table lists approximately 300,000 clones, around 88% of them singletons. The sample was peripheral blood. These receptor sequences come from a woman in her fifties or sixties with acute or convalescent COVID-19.

This sequence joins TRBV2 and TRBJ2-1, with 11 bases matching TRBD2. The CDR3 has 14 residues. V was clipped by 8 bases and J by 1 base; unmatched bases: 1. Per germline, CDR1 SNHLY and CDR2 FYNNEI. This CDR3 reads CASASGGSYNEQFF. For the CDR3, the DNA is TGTGCCAGCGCTAGCGGGGGGTCCTACAATGAGCAGTTCTTC.

The chain employs TRBV10-1 and TRBJ1-6; D remains unclear. V lost 4 bases, J lost 7 bases, and 11 bases lay in between. Looked up from germline, CDR1 is WNHNN and CDR2 is SYGVQD (reference sequence). The CDR3 runs 14 residues. This chain's CDR3 is CASSVGLGNSPLHF. CDR3 in DNA: TGCGCCAGCAGTGTTGGCCTCGGGAATTCACCCCTCCACTTT.

The chain combines TRBV7-8 with TRBJ1-1; maybe TRBD1 (6 bases). CDR1 and CDR2 from the germline V gene are SGHVS and FQNEAQ. This CDR3 is 14 amino acids long. The V and J ends lost 5 bases and 1 base respectively, with 11 bases between them. CDR3 region: CASSLQGWNTEAFF. The CDR3 DNA reads TGTGCCAGCAGCCTACAGGGTTGGAACACTGAAGCTTTCTTT.

The rearrangement uses TRBV5-1 and TRBJ1-1, with 10 bases aligning to TRBD1. CDR1 and CDR2 (germline): SGHRS, YFSETQ. The CDR3 loop spans 17 amino acids. Unmatched junction bases numbered 16, after V lost 4 bases and J lost 7 bases. Here the CDR3 reads CASSGRQIRDRGFEAFF. In DNA, the CDR3 is TGCGCCAGCAGCGGGAGGCAAATTCGGGACAGGGGATTTGAAGCTTTCTTT.

This chain uses TRBV7-9 with TRBJ1-4; D gene unclear. CDR3 length: 15 residues. The V end lost 4 bases, the J end lost 7 bases, and 16 bases lay between the germline ends. The germline CDR1 and CDR2 sequences are SEHNR and FQNEAQ (reference sequence). CDR3 in amino acids: CASSSLGIHGEKLFF. DNA of the CDR3: TGTGCCAGCAGCTCCCTCGGTATTCACGGTGAAAAACTGTTTTTT.

The chain carries TRBV27 and TRBJ1-5; no definite D call. Germline CDR1 reads MNHEY; CDR2 reads SMNVEV (reference sequence). This CDR3 contains 14 residues. V was shortened by 5 bases and J by 0 bases, with 8 bases between the two germline ends. CDR3: CASSTTSSNQPQHF. In nucleotides, the CDR3 is TGTGCCAGCAGTACGACATCTAGCAATCAGCCCCAGCATTTT.

This sequence joins TRBV20-1 and TRBJ2-7; D uncertain. This CDR3 comprises 13 residues. CDR1 DFQATT and CDR2 SNEGSKA come from the germline V gene (reference sequence). V was cut by 3 bases and J by 2 bases, with 11 bases left in between. The chain's CDR3 is CSASARGPYEQYF. The CDR3 DNA reads TGCAGTGCTAGTGCCCGCGGCCCCTACGAGCAGTACTTC.

This clone has only one observation. This chain uses TRBV19 with TRBJ2-1; 9 nucleotides match TRBD2. This CDR3 has 14 residues. Germline values: CDR1 LNHDA, CDR2 SQIVND (reference sequence). Germline trimming cut 4 bases from V and 5 bases from J; bases unmatched to any gene: 3. CDR3 region: CASSNVAGDNEQFF. The CDR3 bases are TGTGCCAGTAGTAATGTAGCGGGGGACAATGAGCAGTTCTTC.